This TCR beta chain emerged from a study of T-cell memory formation after mild COVID-19. It was 5'RACE with constant-segment primers that produced the TCR alpha and TCR beta cDNA libraries, which carried sample barcodes and UMIs. TCRdb reprocessed the 5' RACE reads via MiXCR and lists one record per CDR3 protein. Of 400,000 or so distinct CDR3 sequences in the sample, roughly 20% are singletons; the top ten hold about 8.8%. Germline CDR1 is DFQATT and CDR2 is SNEGSKA (reference sequence). There are 17 residues in the CDR3. V lost 0 bases and J lost 3; bases outside the gene matches: 7. In this sample, this clonotype turned up a few times. Its antigen is unidentified. Findings and limits, study-wide: Prior to infection, memory already included some responding clones, suggesting cross-reactive memory joined. Clones that shrank (day 15 to 85) were balanced CD4/CD8, whereas later expanders leaned CD4+.

This sequence originates from an adult woman who had mild COVID-19 (a few samples of this study predate the infection). Cell type and time point are not known. Specimen: PBMCs or a T cell subset sorted from them (not recorded which). The chain employs TRBV20-1 and TRBJ2-1; 11 bases map to TRBD2. Written as DNA, the CDR3 is TGCAGTGCTAGAGACCCCCCCCTAGCGGGGGGCTACAATGAGCAGTTCTTC. Translating it yields CSARDPPLAGGYNEQFF.